The next 8 T cell receptor beta chains were all read from a single sample in a study of post-analysis software for immune sequencing data (dated by TCRdb to 2015 to 2017). What the authors observed across the whole study: Significantly higher frequencies in patients than in controls were found for roughly five TRBV segments, including TRBV5-6, TRBV5-1 and TRBV20-1.

Libraries were constructed by PCR. The instrument was an Illumina HiSeq 2500. Unique molecular identifiers were incorporated into TCR beta cDNA libraries to reduce PCR and sequencing biases. Using fastp trimming at Q25 and MiXCR clonotype assembly, TCRdb reanalyzed the public sequencing data and kept in-frame beta chains. Every entry covers one CDR3 protein and lists the most common genes and DNA from its rows. Present in this sample are about 570,000 distinct CDR3 sequences, 34% of which were seen just once. The ten largest clones capture approximately 5.4% of the sample. These TCRs are of unknown antigen specificity. Sequencing was carried out using blood. Receptors were obtained from a girl aged 2-17 years with multiple sclerosis.

The table lists this clonotype with a few counts. The rearrangement joins TRBV4-1 to TRBJ1-2; D gene uncertain. Germline CDR1 reads MGHRA; CDR2 reads YSYEKL. The CDR3 has 14 residues. Trimming pared 0 bases from V and 8 bases from J, leaving 13 bases between. Here the CDR3 DNA reads TGCGCCAGCAGCCAAGATGGATCACGCTTCGGCTACACCTTC. This translates into CASSQDGSRFGYTF.

This clonotype came up a few times. The CDR3 protein is CASRHPGEGGNYGYTF. The CDR3, as DNA: TGTGCCAGCAGACACCCCGGAGAGGGGGGAAACTATGGCTACACCTTC. The rearrangement links TRBV9 to TRBJ1-2, with D possibly matching TRBD1 (6 bases). Germline values: CDR1 SGDLS, CDR2 YYNGEE. The CDR3 loop spans 16 amino acids. The V gene lost 5 bases and the J gene lost 2 bases, with 19 bases spanning the gap.

In this sample, this clonotype turned up a few times. This chain links TRBV15 with TRBJ2-3, with 10 nucleotides matching TRBD2. The CDR3 extends over 19 amino acids. Trimming at V came to 5 bases and at J to 4 bases, leaving 18 bases not matched to a gene. CDR1 and CDR2 (germline): LNHNV, YYDKDF (reference sequence). This CDR3 is CATSAGGAPSGGPPDTQYF. The DNA of the CDR3 is TGTGCCACCAGCGCAGGTGGAGCTCCTAGCGGGGGCCCACCAGATACGCAGTATTTT.

V usage is TRBV6-5 and J usage is TRBJ2-1; 12 nucleotides match TRBD2. Germline V gene sequence: CDR1 MNHEY, CDR2 SVGAGI. This CDR3 comprises 16 residues. J was trimmed by 3 bases and V by 3 bases; bases with no gene match: 3. The CDR3 sequence is CASSYSTSGGYNEQFF. The CDR3 DNA reads TGTGCCAGCAGTTATTCGACTAGCGGGGGCTACAATGAGCAGTTCTTC.

This sequence joins TRBV29-1 and TRBJ1-2, with 9 bases that match TRBD1. The CDR3 is 12 amino acids. Germline lookup yields CDR1 SQVTM and CDR2 ANQGSEA. Trimming cost V 4 bases and J 6 bases; bases outside gene matches: 3. Here the CDR3 reads CSVGDRADGYTF. The CDR3 DNA sequence: TGCAGCGTTGGGGACAGGGCCGATGGCTACACCTTC.

The V and J genes are TRBV5-1 and TRBJ2-1; D gene ambiguous. The germline gives CDR1 SGHRS, CDR2 YFSETQ. V lost 2 bases and J lost 3, with 6 bases in between. The CDR3 has 13 residues. The CDR3 region has the DNA TGCGCCAGCAGCTTTTCCGTCTACAATGAGCAGTTCTTC. Protein: CASSFSVYNEQFF.

With regard to this clonotype: Just one base apart from a much larger clone, this may be a read error. V is TRBV27 and J is TRBJ2-6; tentative D call: TRBD1 (6 bases). Germline CDR1 is MNHEY and CDR2 is SMNVEV (reference sequence). This CDR3 has 15 residues. CDR3 sequence (DNA): TGTGCCAGCAGCAGGGGCCTTCCTGGGGCCAACGCCCTGACTTTC. This encodes CASSRGLPGANALTF. Complete variable domain (other parts from reference TRBV27 and TRBJ2-6): EAQVTQNPRYLITVTGKKLTVTCSQNMNHEYMSWYRQDPGLGLRQIYYSMNVEVTDKGDVPEGYKVSRKEKRNFPLILESPSPNQTSLYFCASSRGLPGANALTFGAGSRLTVL.

In its sample, this clonotype was seen a few times. The chain recombines TRBV18 with TRBJ2-4, with 9 nucleotides matching TRBD1. The J call may not be correct, given that the DNA end is closer to TRBJ2-7. The CDR3 has 17 residues. From germline, CDR1 is KGHSH and CDR2 LQKENI. The CDR3 spells CASSRTGTGYSLDEQYF. As DNA, the CDR3 is TGTGCCAGCTCACGCACCGGGACAGGGTATTCACTAGACGAGCAGTACTTC.